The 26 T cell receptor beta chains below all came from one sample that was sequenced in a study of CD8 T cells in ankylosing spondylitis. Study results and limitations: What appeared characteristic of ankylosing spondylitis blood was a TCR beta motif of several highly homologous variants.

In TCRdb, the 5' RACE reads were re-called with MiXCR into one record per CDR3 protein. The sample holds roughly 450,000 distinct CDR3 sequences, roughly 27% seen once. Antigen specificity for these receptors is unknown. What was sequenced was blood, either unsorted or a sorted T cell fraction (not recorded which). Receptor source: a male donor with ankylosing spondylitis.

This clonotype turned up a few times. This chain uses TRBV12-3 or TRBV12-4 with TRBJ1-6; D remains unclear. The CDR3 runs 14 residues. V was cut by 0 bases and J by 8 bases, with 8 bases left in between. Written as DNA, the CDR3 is TGTGCCAGCAGTTTAGCAGGGAAAGATTCACCCCTCCACTTT. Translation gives CASSLAGKDSPLHF.

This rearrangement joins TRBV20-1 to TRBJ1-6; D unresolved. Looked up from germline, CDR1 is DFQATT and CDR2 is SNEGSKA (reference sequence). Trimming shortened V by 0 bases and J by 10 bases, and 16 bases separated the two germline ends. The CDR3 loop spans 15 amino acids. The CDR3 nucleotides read TGCAGTGCTAGAGAGTGGGTTGGTCTAGGCTCACCCCTCCACTTT. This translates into CSAREWVGLGSPLHF.

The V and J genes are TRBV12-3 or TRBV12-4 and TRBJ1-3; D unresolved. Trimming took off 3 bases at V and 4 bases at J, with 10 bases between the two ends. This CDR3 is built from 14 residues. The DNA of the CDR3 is TGTGCCAGCAGTTTTGGCCAGCCGGGAAACACCATATATTTT. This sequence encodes CASSFGQPGNTIYF.

The CDR3 DNA reads as TGCAGTGCTAGACCCGGGACTCCAAAAGAGACCCAGTACTTC. Residues: CSARPGTPKETQYF. The chain couples TRBV20-1 to TRBJ2-5, with D possibly being TRBD2 (6 bases). CDR1 is DFQATT, CDR2 SNEGSKA, per germline (reference sequence). V was pared by 2 bases and J by 3 bases, with 13 bases between. CDR3 size: 14 residues.

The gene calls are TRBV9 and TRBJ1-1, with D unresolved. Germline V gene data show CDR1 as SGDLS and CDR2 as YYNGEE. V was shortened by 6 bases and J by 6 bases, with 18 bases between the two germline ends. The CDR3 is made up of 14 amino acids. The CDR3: CASTSRAGGSEAFF. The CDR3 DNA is TGTGCCAGCACGTCACGAGCGGGAGGCTCTGAAGCTTTCTTT.

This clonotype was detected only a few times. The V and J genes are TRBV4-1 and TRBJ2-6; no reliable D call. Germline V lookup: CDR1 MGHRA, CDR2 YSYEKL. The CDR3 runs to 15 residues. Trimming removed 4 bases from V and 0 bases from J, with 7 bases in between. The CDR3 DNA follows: TGCGCCAGCAGCCCCCCCACCTCTGGGGCCAACGTCCTGACTTTC. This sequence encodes CASSPPTSGANVLTF.

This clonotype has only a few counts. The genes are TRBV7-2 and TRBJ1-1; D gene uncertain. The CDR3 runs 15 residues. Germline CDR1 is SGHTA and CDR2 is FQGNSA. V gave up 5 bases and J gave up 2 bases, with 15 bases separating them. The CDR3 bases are TGTGCCAGCAGCCTCCAGGCACTGACCAACACTGAAGCTTTCTTT. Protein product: CASSLQALTNTEAFF.

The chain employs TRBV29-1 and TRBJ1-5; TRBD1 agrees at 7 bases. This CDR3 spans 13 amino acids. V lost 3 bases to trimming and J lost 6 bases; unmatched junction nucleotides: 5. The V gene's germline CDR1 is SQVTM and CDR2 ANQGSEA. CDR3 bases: TGCAGCGTTGAGGACAGGATCGGTCAGCCCCAGCATTTT. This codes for CSVEDRIGQPQHF.

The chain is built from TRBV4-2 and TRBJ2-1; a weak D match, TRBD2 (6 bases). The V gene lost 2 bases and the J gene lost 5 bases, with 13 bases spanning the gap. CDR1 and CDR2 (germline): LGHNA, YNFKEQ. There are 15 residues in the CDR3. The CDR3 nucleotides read TGTGCCAGCAGCCAACTTACCGGGGGAAACAATGAGCAGTTCTTC. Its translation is CASSQLTGGNNEQFF.

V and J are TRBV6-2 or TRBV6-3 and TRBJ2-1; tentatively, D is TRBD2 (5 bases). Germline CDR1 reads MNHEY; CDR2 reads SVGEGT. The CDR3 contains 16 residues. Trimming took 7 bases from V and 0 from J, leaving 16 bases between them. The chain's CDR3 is CASTPVRAHSYNEQFF. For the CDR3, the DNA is TGTGCCAGCACCCCTGTGCGGGCCCACTCCTACAATGAGCAGTTCTTC.

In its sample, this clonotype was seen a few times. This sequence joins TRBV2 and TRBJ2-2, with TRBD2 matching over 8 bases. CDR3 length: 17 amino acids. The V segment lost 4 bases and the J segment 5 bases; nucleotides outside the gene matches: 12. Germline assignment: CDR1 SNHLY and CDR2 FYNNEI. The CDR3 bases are TGTGCCAGCAGTGGCCCCCGCGGCGGGAGGAGTACCGGGGAGCTGTTTTTT. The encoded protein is CASSGPRGGRSTGELFF.

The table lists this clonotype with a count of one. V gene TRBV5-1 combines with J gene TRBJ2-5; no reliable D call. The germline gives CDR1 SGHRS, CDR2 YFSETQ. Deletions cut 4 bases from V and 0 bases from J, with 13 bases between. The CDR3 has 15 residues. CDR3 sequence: CASSLDGPHQETQYF. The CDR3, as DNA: TGCGCCAGCAGCCTGGACGGACCCCACCAAGAGACCCAGTACTTC. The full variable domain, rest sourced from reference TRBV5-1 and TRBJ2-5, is KAGVTQTPRYLIKTRGQQVTLSCSPISGHRSVSWYQQTPGQGLQFLFEYFSETQRNKGNFPGRFSGRQFSNSRSEMNVSTLELGDSALYLCASSLDGPHQETQYFGPGTRLLVL.

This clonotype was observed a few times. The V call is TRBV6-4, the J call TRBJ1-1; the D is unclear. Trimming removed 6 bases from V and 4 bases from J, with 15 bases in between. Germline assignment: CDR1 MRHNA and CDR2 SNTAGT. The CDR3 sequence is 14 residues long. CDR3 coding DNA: TGTGCCAGCAGCCCAGAATGGGGATCCACTGAAGCTTTCTTT. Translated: CASSPEWGSTEAFF.

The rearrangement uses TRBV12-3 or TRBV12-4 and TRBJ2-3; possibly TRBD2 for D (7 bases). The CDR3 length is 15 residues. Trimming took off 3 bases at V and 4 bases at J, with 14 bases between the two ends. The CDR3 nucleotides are TGTGCCAGCAGTTTGGGATGGGGGGGCCCAGATACGCAGTATTTT. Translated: CASSLGWGGPDTQYF.

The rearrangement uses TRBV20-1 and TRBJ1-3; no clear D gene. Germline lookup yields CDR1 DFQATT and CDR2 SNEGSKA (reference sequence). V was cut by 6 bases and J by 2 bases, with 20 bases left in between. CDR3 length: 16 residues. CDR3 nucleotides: TGCAGTGCGCGAGGCGATGGGGAGTTGCCTGGAAACACCATATATTTT. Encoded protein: CSARGDGELPGNTIYF.

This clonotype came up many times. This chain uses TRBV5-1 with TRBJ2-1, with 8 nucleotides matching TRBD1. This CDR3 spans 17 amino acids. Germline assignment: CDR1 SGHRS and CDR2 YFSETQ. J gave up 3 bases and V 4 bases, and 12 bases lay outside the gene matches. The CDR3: CASSPRTGIKDYNEQFF. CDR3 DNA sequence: TGCGCCAGCAGCCCGCGGACAGGGATTAAGGACTACAATGAGCAGTTCTTC. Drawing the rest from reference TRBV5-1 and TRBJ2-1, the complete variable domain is KAGVTQTPRYLIKTRGQQVTLSCSPISGHRSVSWYQQTPGQGLQFLFEYFSETQRNKGNFPGRFSGRQFSNSRSEMNVSTLELGDSALYLCASSPRTGIKDYNEQFFGPGTRLTVL.

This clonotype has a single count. The CDR3 protein is CASSLAHSQPQHF. The CDR3 DNA is TGTGCCAGCAGCTTAGCACATAGTCAGCCCCAGCATTTT. This sequence joins TRBV7-2 and TRBJ1-5; D unresolved. Trimming cost V 0 bases and J 6 bases, with 6 bases left between them. Per the germline V gene, CDR1 is SGHTA and CDR2 is FQGNSA. The CDR3 is 13 residues long.

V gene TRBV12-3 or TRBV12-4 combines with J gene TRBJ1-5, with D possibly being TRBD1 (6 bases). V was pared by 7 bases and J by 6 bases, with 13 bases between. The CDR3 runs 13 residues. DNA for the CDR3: TGTGCCAGCAAGACCACGGGGGCTCAGCCCCAGCATTTT. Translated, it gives CASKTTGAQPQHF.

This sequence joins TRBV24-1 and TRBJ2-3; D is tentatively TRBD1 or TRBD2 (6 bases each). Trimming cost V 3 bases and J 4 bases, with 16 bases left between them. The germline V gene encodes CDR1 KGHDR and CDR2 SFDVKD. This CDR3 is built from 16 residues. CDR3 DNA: TGTGCCACCAGTGATGGCCGGGCAGGGGAGGCAGATACGCAGTATTTT. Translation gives CATSDGRAGEADTQYF.

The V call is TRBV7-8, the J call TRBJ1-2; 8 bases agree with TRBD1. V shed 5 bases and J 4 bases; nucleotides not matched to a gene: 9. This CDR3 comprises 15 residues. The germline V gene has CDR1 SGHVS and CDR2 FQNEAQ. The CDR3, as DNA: TGTGCCAGCAGCCAGGACAGGGATTCGTTCTATGGCTACACCTTC. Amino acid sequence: CASSQDRDSFYGYTF.

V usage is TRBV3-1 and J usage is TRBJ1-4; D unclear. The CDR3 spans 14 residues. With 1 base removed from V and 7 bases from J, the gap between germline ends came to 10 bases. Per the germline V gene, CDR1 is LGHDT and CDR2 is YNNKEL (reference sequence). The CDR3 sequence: CASSQGGYGEKLFF. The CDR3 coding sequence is TGTGCCAGCAGCCAAGGAGGCTATGGTGAAAAACTGTTTTTT.

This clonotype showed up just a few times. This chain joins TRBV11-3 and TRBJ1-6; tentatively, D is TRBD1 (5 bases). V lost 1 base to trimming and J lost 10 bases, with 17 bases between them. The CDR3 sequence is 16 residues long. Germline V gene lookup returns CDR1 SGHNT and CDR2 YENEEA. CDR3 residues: CASSLGGKRGRSPLHF. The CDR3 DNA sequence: TGTGCCAGCAGCTTAGGGGGAAAAAGGGGACGGTCACCCCTCCACTTT.

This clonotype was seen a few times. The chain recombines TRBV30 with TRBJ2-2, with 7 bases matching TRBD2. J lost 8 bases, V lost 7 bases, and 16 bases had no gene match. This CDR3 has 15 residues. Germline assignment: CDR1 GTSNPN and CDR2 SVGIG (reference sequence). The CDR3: CASQAGLAEKGELFF. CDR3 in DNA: TGTGCCTCCCAAGCAGGGCTAGCGGAGAAGGGGGAGCTGTTTTTT.

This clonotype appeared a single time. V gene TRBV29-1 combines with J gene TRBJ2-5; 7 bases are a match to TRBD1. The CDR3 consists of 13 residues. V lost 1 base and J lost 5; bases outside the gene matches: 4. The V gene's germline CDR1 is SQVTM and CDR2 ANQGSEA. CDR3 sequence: CSVEVTGVETQYF. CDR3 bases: TGCAGCGTTGAAGTAACAGGGGTGGAGACCCAGTACTTC.

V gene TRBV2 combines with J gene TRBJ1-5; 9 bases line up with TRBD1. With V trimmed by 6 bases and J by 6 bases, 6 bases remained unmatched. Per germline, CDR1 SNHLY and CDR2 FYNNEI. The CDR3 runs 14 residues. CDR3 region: CASSFDRGVQPQHF. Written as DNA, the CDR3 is TGTGCCAGCAGCTTTGACAGGGGGGTTCAGCCCCAGCATTTT.

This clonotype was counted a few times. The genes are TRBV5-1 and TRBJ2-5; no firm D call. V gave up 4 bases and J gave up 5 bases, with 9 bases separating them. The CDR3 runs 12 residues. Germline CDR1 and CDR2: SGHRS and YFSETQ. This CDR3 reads CASSTERETQYF. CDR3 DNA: TGCGCCAGCAGCACGGAGAGGGAGACCCAGTACTTC.